Below are 10 T cell receptor beta chains sequenced from a single sample in a study of T cell responses to AZD1222 COVID-19 vaccine. Sequenced by immunoSEQ multiplex PCR; TCRdb stores in-frame clones only, minus some. The repertoire holds 180,000 or so clones, with around 94% as singletons. The sequences come from peripheral blood, collected on day 0 of AZD1222 vaccination. These receptors came from an adult in good health.

The J gene is TRBJ2-1, the V gene TRBV3-1 (or the pseudogene TRBV3-2); TRBD1 aligns across 10 bases. The CDR3 runs to 16 residues. The V and J ends lost 6 bases and 6 bases, in that order; junction bases with no gene match: 11. Germline CDR1 LGHDT, CDR2 YNNKEL (reference sequence). CDR3 region: CASRRVTGGHGNEQFF. CDR3 sequence (DNA): TGTGCCAGCAGACGGGTGACAGGGGGCCACGGCAATGAGCAGTTCTTC.

The chain links TRBV11-2 to TRBJ2-1, with D uncertain. Per germline, CDR1 SGHAT and CDR2 FQNNGV. Deletions cut 3 bases from V and 7 bases from J, with 7 bases between. The CDR3 contains 12 residues. The CDR3 is CASSLERNEQFF. CDR3 sequence (DNA): TGTGCCAGCAGCTTGGAAAGAAATGAGCAGTTCTTC.

The V and J genes are TRBV2 and TRBJ1-4, with D perhaps TRBD1 (6 bases). Germline V CDR1 and CDR2: SNHLY, FYNNEI. CDR3 size: 16 residues. Trimming left V 4 bases short and J 6 bases short, with 18 bases between. CDR3: CASSVFYGAGDEKLFF. The CDR3 region has the DNA TGTGCCAGCAGTGTATTTTATGGGGCAGGGGATGAAAAACTGTTTTTT.

The chain is built from TRBV30 and TRBJ2-5, with 11 nucleotides matching TRBD2. Germline V CDR1 and CDR2: GTSNPN, SVGIG (reference sequence). J gave up 6 bases and V 0 bases, and 6 bases lay outside the gene matches. The CDR3 runs 15 residues. CDR3 sequence reads: CAWSVQASGRKTQYF. CDR3 sequence (DNA): TGTGCCTGGAGTGTACAGGCTAGCGGGAGGAAGACCCAGTACTTC.

The sample holds a few counts of this clone. The V and J genes are TRBV2 and TRBJ2-7, with TRBD2 identical over 15 bases. Germline CDR1 and CDR2: SNHLY and FYNNEI. V was clipped by 6 bases and J by 2 bases; unmatched bases: 8. This CDR3 comprises 17 residues. The CDR3 region is CASRAPGLAGGPYEQYF. The CDR3 DNA reads as TGTGCCAGCAGAGCACCGGGACTAGCGGGAGGACCCTACGAGCAGTACTTC.

The chain couples TRBV7-9 to TRBJ2-1; tentative D call: TRBD2 (6 bases). With 5 bases removed from V and 3 bases from J, the gap between germline ends came to 14 bases. The V gene's germline CDR1 is SEHNR and CDR2 FQNEAQ (reference sequence). The length of the CDR3 is 15 residues. The CDR3 protein is CASSVEGTFYNEQFF. CDR3 nucleotide sequence: TGTGCCAGCAGCGTCGAGGGGACTTTCTACAATGAGCAGTTCTTC.

The genes are TRBV10-3 and TRBJ2-5, with D possibly matching TRBD2 (6 bases). V was cut by 3 bases and J by 2 bases, with 10 bases left in between. This CDR3 has 14 amino acids. Per germline, CDR1 ENHRY and CDR2 SYGVKD. Here the CDR3 DNA reads TGTGCCATCAGTGACCTGGGGAGGCAAGAGACCCAGTACTTC. Translation gives CAISDLGRQETQYF.

This chain joins TRBV27 and TRBJ1-2; the D is unclear. Germline lookup yields CDR1 MNHEY and CDR2 SMNVEV (reference sequence). The CDR3 runs 13 residues. V lost 0 bases to trimming and J lost 4 bases, with 6 bases between them. Written as DNA, the CDR3 is TGTGCCAGCAGTTTATCAGGGTTCTATGGCTACACCTTC. It translates to CASSLSGFYGYTF.

The chain combines TRBV25-1 with TRBJ1-2, with D perhaps TRBD1 (6 bases). The CDR3 is 11 residues long. V lost 10 bases, J lost 4 bases, and 10 bases lay in between. CDR1 is MGHDK, CDR2 SYGVNS, per germline. The CDR3 loop is CATSDSYGYTF. In DNA form, the CDR3 reads TGTGCCACCTCGGACAGCTATGGCTACACCTTC.

The J gene is TRBJ2-7, the V gene TRBV19; no clear D gene. Per the germline V gene, CDR1 is LNHDA and CDR2 is SQIVND (reference sequence). The CDR3 consists of 13 residues. Trimming stripped 2 bases from V and 2 bases from J, with 7 bases between. As DNA, the CDR3 is TGTGCCAGTAGTATAACCACGGCCTACGAGCAGTACTTC. It is translated as CASSITTAYEQYF.